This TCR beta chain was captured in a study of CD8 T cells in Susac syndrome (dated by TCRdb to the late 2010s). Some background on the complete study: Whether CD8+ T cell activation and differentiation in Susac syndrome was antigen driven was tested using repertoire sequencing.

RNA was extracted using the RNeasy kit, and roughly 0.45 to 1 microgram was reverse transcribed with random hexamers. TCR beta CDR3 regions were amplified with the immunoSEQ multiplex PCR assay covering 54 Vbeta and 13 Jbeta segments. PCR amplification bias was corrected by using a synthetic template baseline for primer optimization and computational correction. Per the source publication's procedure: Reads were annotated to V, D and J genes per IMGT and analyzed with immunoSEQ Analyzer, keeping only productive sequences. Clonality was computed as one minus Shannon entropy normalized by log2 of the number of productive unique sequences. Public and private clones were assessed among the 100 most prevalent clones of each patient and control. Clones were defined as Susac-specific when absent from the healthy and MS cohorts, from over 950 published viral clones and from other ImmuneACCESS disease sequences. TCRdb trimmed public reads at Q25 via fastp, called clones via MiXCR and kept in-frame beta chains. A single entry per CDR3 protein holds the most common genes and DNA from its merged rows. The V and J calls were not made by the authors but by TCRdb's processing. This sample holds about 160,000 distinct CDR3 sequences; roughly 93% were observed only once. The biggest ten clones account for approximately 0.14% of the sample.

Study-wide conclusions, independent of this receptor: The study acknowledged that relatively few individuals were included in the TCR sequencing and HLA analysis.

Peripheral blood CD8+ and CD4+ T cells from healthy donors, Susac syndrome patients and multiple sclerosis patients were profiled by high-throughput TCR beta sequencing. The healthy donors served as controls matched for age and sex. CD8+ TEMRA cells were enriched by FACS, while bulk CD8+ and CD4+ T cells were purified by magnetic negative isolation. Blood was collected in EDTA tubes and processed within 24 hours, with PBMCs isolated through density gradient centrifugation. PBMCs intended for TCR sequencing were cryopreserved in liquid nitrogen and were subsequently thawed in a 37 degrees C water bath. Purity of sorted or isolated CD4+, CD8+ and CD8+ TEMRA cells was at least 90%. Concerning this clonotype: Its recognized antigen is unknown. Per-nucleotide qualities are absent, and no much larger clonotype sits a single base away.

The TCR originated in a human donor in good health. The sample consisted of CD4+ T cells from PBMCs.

This receptor carries the CDR3 CASSHRGLAGPVTKNIQYF. The nucleotides read TGTGCCAGCAGCCACAGGGGACTAGCGGGTCCTGTTACCAAAAACATTCAGTACTTC. The chain couples TRBV3-1 to TRBJ2-4; 12 bases in between match TRBD2. V lost 3 bases and J lost 2 bases, and the count of bases not matched to a germline gene is 11. Based on the germline V gene (reference sequence), the CDR1 and CDR2 sequences are LGHDT and YNNKEL. From the cysteine through the phenylalanine, the CDR3 covers 19 amino acids. Only the CDR3 DNA stays, 57 bases, in frame from base 1.